This passage covers 2 T cell receptor beta chains from one sample sequenced in a study of T cell repertoires in cytomegalovirus infection. These receptors have no identified antigens. TCRdb re-derived calls from the reads in MiXCR, one entry per CDR3 protein. The table lists about 110,000 distinct CDR3 sequences, over 9.5% of them singletons, with 25% to 40% in the top ten. The sample consisted of PBMCs, sequenced either directly or after in vitro stimulation (not recorded which). The receptors derive from a human donor in good health (CMV status not recorded). Some clones in this sample may be carry-over from other donors' samples.

This sequence joins TRBV6-1 and TRBJ2-3; TRBD2 agrees at 7 bases. The germline V gene encodes CDR1 MNHNS and CDR2 SASEGT. The CDR3 consists of 15 residues. V was pared by 2 bases and J by 0 bases, with 2 bases of the junction left unmatched. As DNA, the CDR3 is TGTGCCAGCAGTGAATATAGCGGGAGCACAGATACGCAGTATTTT. It codes for CASSEYSGSTDTQYF.

This clonotype was counted between two and nine times. The V gene is TRBV12-3 or TRBV12-4, the J gene TRBJ2-3; no reliable D call. Trimming removed 3 bases at V and 4 bases at J, with 8 bases between. This CDR3 is 13 amino acids long. The CDR3 loop reads CASSFIVPDTQYF. Here the CDR3 DNA reads TGTGCCAGCAGTTTTATAGTCCCAGATACGCAGTATTTT.